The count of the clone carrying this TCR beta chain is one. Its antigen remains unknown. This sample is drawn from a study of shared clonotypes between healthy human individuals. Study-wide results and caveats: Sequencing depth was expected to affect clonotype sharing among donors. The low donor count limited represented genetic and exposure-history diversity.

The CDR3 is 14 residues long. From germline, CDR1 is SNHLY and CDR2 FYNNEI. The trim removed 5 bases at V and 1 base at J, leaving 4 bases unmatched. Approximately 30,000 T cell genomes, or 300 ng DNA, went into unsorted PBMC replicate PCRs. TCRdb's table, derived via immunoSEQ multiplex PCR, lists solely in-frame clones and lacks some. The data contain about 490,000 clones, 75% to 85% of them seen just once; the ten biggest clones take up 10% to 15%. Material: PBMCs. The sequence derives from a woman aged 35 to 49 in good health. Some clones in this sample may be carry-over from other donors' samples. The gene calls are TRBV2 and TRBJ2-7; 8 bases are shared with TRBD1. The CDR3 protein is CASSSGDRSYEQYF. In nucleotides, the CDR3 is TGTGCCAGCAGTTCGGGGGACAGGTCCTACGAGCAGTACTTC.